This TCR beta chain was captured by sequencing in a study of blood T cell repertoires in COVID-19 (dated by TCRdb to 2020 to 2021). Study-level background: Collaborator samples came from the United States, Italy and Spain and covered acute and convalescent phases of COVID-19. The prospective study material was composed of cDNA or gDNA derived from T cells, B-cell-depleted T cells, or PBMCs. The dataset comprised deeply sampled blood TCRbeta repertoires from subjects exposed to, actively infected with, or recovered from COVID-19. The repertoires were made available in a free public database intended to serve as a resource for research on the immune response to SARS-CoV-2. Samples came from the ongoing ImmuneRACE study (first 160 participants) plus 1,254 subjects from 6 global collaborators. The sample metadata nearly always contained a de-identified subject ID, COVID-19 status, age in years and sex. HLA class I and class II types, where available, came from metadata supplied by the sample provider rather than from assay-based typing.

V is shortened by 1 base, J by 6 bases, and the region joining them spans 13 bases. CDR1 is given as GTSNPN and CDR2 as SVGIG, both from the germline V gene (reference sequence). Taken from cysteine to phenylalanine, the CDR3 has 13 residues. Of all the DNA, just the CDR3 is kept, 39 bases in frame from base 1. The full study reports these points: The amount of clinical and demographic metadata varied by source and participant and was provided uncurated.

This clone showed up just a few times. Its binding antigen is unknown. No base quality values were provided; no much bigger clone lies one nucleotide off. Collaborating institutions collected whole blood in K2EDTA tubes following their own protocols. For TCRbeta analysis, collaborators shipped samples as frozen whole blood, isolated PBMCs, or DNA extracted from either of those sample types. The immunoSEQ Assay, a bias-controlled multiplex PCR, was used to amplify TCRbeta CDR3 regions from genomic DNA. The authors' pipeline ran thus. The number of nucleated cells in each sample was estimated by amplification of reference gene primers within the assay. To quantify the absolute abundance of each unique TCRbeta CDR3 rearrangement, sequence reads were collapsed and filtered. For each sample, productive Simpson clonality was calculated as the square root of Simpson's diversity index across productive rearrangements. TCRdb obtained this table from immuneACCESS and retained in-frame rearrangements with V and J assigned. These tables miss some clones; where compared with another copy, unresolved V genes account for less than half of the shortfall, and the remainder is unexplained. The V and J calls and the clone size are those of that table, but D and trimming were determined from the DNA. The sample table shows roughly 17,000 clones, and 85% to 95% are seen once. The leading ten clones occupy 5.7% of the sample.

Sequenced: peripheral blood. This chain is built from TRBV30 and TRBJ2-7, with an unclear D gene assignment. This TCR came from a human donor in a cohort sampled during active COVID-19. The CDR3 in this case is CAWSATAVSEQYF. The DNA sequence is TGTGCCTGGAGTGCCACGGCGGTAAGCGAGCAGTACTTC.